This TCR beta chain emerged from a study of blood T cell repertoires in COVID-19. Study overall: Italy, Spain and the United States were the sources of the convalescent and acute COVID-19 samples. Sources were T cells, B-cell-depleted T cells, or PBMCs; the material itself was cDNA or gDNA.

Original processing methods: Reference gene primer amplification gave nucleated cell count estimates. TCRdb's table, derived via immunoSEQ multiplex PCR, lists solely in-frame clones and lacks some. V and J calls and clone size come straight from that table; D and trimming were deduced from the DNA. The table records 150,000 to 200,000 clones, around 88% of them present only once. There are 17 residues in the CDR3. V lost 4 bases and J lost 2; bases outside the gene matches: 14. Germline V gene data show CDR1 as SGHRS and CDR2 as YFSETQ. The chain carries TRBV5-1 and TRBJ2-5, with 7 bases matching TRBD2. Input material: peripheral blood. This receptor was taken from a woman in her twenties or thirties with acute or convalescent COVID-19. The CDR3 loop reads CASSENPSGDLQETQYF. The CDR3 nucleotides are TGCGCCAGCAGCGAAAACCCTAGCGGTGACCTTCAAGAGACCCAGTACTTC.